This T cell receptor (beta chain) was sequenced in a study of OX40 agonist ivuxolimab in advanced cancers. The CDR3 covers 12 residues. CDR1 and CDR2 (germline): SQVTM, ANQGSEA. Deletions cut 4 bases from V and 4 bases from J, with 11 bases between. Generated by immunoSEQ multiplex PCR, the TCRdb table keeps only in-frame clones and is missing some. The sample gives over 15,000 clones, around four fifths of which show up once; 33% is in the top ten. The chain links TRBV29-1 to TRBJ2-7; D possibly corresponds to TRBD1 (6 bases). The sequence derives from an adult with an advanced solid tumor such as melanoma, head and neck, liver or kidney cancer. The sequenced sample was CD4+ or CD8+ T cells sorted from blood, obtained in a trial of the OX40 agonist ivuxolimab. CDR3 nucleotides: TGCAGCGTTGCAGGGGCGCATTACGAGCAGTACTTC. Its translation: CSVAGAHYEQYF.